The 2 T cell receptor beta chains below were found in one sample sequenced in a study of OX40 agonist ivuxolimab in advanced cancers. The repertoire was sequenced with immunoSEQ multiplex PCR; TCRdb's copy has only in-frame clones and lacks some. The top ten clones hold 9.4% of a sample with some 29,000 clones, about 93% of them seen once. The sequencing used CD4+ or CD8+ T cells sorted from blood, collected in a trial of the OX40 agonist ivuxolimab. Receptors were obtained from an adult with an advanced solid tumor such as melanoma, head and neck, liver or kidney cancer.

This chain joins TRBV7-9 and TRBJ1-1; the D is unclear. The germline CDR1 and CDR2 sequences are SEHNR and FQNEAQ (reference sequence). The CDR3 loop spans 10 amino acids. Trimming took off 5 bases at V and 10 bases at J, with 8 bases between the two ends. The CDR3 coding sequence is TGTGCCAGCAGCCCCCTCGGAGCTTTCTTT. Translated, it gives CASSPLGAFF.

J is TRBJ1-1 and V is TRBV11-2; D uncertain. From germline, CDR1 is SGHAT and CDR2 FQNNGV. Trimming cost V 1 base and J 0 bases, with 9 bases left between them. The CDR3 has 15 amino acids. The CDR3 reads CASSLARGVNTEAFF. The CDR3 region has the DNA TGTGCCAGCAGCTTAGCGCGCGGGGTGAACACTGAAGCTTTCTTT.